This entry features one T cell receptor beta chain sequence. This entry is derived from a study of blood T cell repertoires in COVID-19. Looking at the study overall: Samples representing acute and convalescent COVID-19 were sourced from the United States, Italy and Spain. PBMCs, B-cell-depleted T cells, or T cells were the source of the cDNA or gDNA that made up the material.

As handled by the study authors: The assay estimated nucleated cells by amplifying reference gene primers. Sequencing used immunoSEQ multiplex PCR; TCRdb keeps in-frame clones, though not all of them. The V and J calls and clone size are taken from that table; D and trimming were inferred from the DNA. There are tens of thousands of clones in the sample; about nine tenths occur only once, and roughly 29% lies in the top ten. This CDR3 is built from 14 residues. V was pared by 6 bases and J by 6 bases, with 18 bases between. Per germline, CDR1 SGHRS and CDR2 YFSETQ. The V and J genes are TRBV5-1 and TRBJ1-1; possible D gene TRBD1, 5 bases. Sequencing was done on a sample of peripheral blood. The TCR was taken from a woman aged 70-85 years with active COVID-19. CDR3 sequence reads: CASTGRQGGPEAFF. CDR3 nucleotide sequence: TGCGCCAGCACCGGTCGCCAGGGCGGCCCTGAAGCTTTCTTT.